This TCR beta chain was identified during a study of control samples from healthy donors and cancer patients. This table comes from immunoSEQ multiplex PCR, and its TCRdb copy is limited to in-frame clones, with some not included. The data hold more than 150,000 clones, with roughly 90% observed a single time. The CDR3 sequence is 13 residues long. CDR1 and CDR2 from the germline V gene are SNHLY and FYNNEI. Losses at the gene ends were 7 bases for V and 8 bases for J; bases not matched to a gene: 8. The TCR originated in a woman in her 30s in good health. The sequencing sample was made of blood. The chain couples TRBV2 to TRBJ1-2; the match to TRBD1 covers 9 bases. This chain's CDR3 is CASNGGTGYGYTF. The CDR3 DNA reads as TGTGCCAGCAACGGAGGGACAGGGTACGGCTACACCTTC. The full variable domain, in which reference TRBV2 and TRBJ1-2 provide the parts outside the CDR3, is EPEVTQTPSHQVTQMGQEVILRCVPISNHLYFYWYRQILGQKVEFLVSFYNNEISEKSEIFDDQFSVERPDGSNFTLKIRSTKLEDSAMYFCASNGGTGYGYTFGSGTRLTVV.